These 18 T cell receptor gamma chains originate from one sample sequenced in a study of gamma delta lymphoproliferative disorders and STAT genes. TCRdb called clones from the multiplex PCR reads again using CATT. Of more than 1,500 gamma-chain clones listed, about 10% are singletons. The receptor sequences were amplified from genomic DNA of peripheral blood mononuclear cells. Sequencing used blood. These TCRs come from a human donor in good health.

This clone is labeled as medium-sized. The rearrangement links TRGV8 to TRGJ1 or TRGJ2. The J gene, left out of TCRdb, was set here by checking the DNA against germline. In germline, CDR1 is VENAVY, CDR2 YDSYNSRV. The J segment lost 4 bases and the V segment lost 6 bases, leaving 18 bases of the junction unmatched. This CDR3 spans 16 amino acids. The CDR3 loop is CATWNPKPIPYYKKLF. The CDR3 bases are TGTGCCACCTGGAATCCCAAACCTATCCCATATTATAAGAAACTCTTT.

This clone qualifies as medium-sized. The chain has TRGV5 and TRGJ1 or TRGJ2. Here the J gene was assigned by germline matching of the DNA, as TCRdb has none. The ends lost 1 base at V and 5 bases at J; junction bases unmatched: 8. CDR3 length: 14 amino acids. Germline CDR1 VINAFY, CDR2 YDVSNSKD. For the CDR3, the DNA is TGTGCCACCTGGGACAGCCCGGGAGATTATAAGAAACTCTTT. Protein product: CATWDSPGDYKKLF.

By share, this clone counts as medium-sized. V usage is TRGV5 and J usage is TRGJ1 or TRGJ2. TCRdb carries no J gene annotation; the J gene was assigned here by matching the DNA with germline. In germline, CDR1 is VINAFY, CDR2 YDVSNSKD. With 4 bases clipped from V and 12 bases from J, the junction kept 6 bases outside the gene matches. This CDR3 comprises 10 residues. CDR3 nucleotides: TGTGCCACCTGGGATTCATGGAAACTCTTT. Residues: CATWDSWKLF.

Worth noting for this clone: In the same sample, other DNA sequences code for this CDR3. The CDR3 DNA follows: TGTGCCTTGTGGGAGGTGCTTTATTATAAGAAACTCTTT. As protein: CALWEVLYYKKLF. The chain carries TRGV9 and TRGJ1 or TRGJ2. The J gene, absent from TCRdb, was called here by matching the DNA to germline. Germline lookup yields CDR1 GITISATS and CDR2 ISYDGTV (reference sequence). Germline trimming cut 0 bases from V and 3 bases from J; bases unmatched to any gene: 2. The CDR3 spans 13 residues.

On this clone itself: It is unclear where the CDR3 begins or ends on the DNA, so no DNA is shown, and the CDR3 is as TCRdb lists it. The V gene is listed as TRGV9; no J gene was called. Germline CDR1 and CDR2: GITISATS and ISYDGTV (reference sequence). The CDR3 is 16 residues long, ends included. CDR3 region: CALWIIRNSLAVEQHF.

Within the sample, this clone is medium-sized. The chain is built from TRGV8 and TRGJ1 or TRGJ2. TCRdb leaves out the J gene; it was filled in here by matching the DNA to germline. This CDR3 spans 13 amino acids. Germline V gives CDR1 VENAVY, CDR2 YDSYNSRV. The V segment lost 0 bases and the J segment 3 bases; nucleotides outside the gene matches: 2. CDR3 nucleotides: TGTGCCACCTGGGATAGGCCTTATTATAAGAAACTCTTT. Residues: CATWDRPYYKKLF.

Within the sample, this clone is large. This rearrangement joins TRGV4 to TRGJ1 or TRGJ2. TCRdb lists no J gene, so it was determined here by aligning the DNA to germline. J was trimmed by 4 bases and V by 0 bases; bases with no gene match: 3. The CDR3 loop spans 13 amino acids. Germline CDR1 reads EGSTGY; CDR2 reads YDSYTSSV. Here the CDR3 reads CATWDGPYYKKLF. The CDR3 region has the DNA TGTGCCACCTGGGATGGGCCGTATTATAAGAAACTCTTT.

This clone is labeled medium-sized (0.01 to 0.1%). The V segment is TRGV2, and no J call was made. Germline V gives CDR1 EGSNGY, CDR2 YDSYNSKV. CDR3 length equals 11 residues. As DNA, the CDR3 is TGTGCCACCTGGGACGGGCGTCCCCAACTCTTT. Its translation: CATWDGRPQLF.

In its sample, this clone is medium-sized. This chain joins TRGV4 and TRGJ1 or TRGJ2. The J gene, missing from TCRdb, was assigned here through DNA to germline matching. CDR1 is EGSTGY and CDR2 is YDSYTSSV in the germline V gene. The CDR3 is 13 amino acids. V dropped 2 bases and J dropped 0; count of bases not matched to a gene: 1. CDR3 loop: CATWDENYYKKLF. DNA for the CDR3: TGTGCCACCTGGGATGAGAATTATTATAAGAAACTCTTT.

The table lists this clone with a few counts. The CDR3: CALWEVGGDYYKKLF. The CDR3 nucleotides read TGTGCCTTGTGGGAGGTGGGGGGGGATTATTATAAGAAACTCTTT. The V gene is TRGV9, the J gene TRGJ1 or TRGJ2. No J gene is reported in TCRdb; it was inferred here by comparing the DNA with germline. Germline V gene lookup returns CDR1 GITISATS and CDR2 ISYDGTV (reference sequence). V lost 0 bases to trimming and J lost 2 bases; unmatched junction nucleotides: 7. The CDR3 length is 15 residues.

This clone rates as medium-sized. The genes are TRGV4 and TRGJ1 or TRGJ2. In the absence of a J gene in TCRdb, the DNA was matched to germline to assign it here. Per the germline V gene, CDR1 is EGSTGY and CDR2 is YDSYTSSV. This CDR3 is 17 amino acids long. Germline trimming cut 5 bases from V and 3 bases from J; bases unmatched to any gene: 19. The CDR3 DNA is TGTGCCACCTGGGCCTCACCCCACCCCCTAAGTTATTATAAGAAACTCTTT. Translating it yields CATWASPHPLSYYKKLF.

This sequence joins TRGV2 and TRGJ1 or TRGJ2. The J gene was not available in TCRdb and was assigned here by matching the DNA to germline segments. CDR1 is EGSNGY and CDR2 is YDSYNSKV in the germline V gene. CDR3 length: 12 amino acids. The trim removed 9 bases at V and 6 bases at J, leaving 11 bases unmatched. The CDR3 reads CATQLGIYKKLF. The CDR3 nucleotides read TGTGCCACCCAACTGGGGATTTATAAGAAACTCTTT.

By share of the sample, this clone is medium-sized. At the DNA level, this CDR3 is encoded by other sequences in the same sample as well. CDR3 amino acids: CATWDGPHYKKLF. CDR3 DNA: TGTGCCACCTGGGACGGGCCACATTATAAGAAACTCTTT. The genes are TRGV2 and TRGJ1 or TRGJ2. TCRdb leaves out the J gene; it was filled in here by matching the DNA to germline. Germline lookup yields CDR1 EGSNGY and CDR2 YDSYNSKV. This CDR3 is built from 13 residues. V gave up 0 bases and J gave up 5 bases; unmatched junction bases: 4.

This clone is labeled as medium-sized. This sequence joins TRGV2 and TRGJ1 or TRGJ2. The J gene was not available in TCRdb and was assigned here by matching the DNA to germline segments. Germline values: CDR1 EGSNGY, CDR2 YDSYNSKV. Trimming removed 8 bases from V and 10 bases from J; junction bases left unmatched: 11. This CDR3 has 11 residues. In DNA, the CDR3 is TGTGCCACCTCGAAGGGGGGAAAGAAACTCTTT. Its translation: CATSKGGKKLF.

By sample share, this clone is medium-sized. The V gene call reads TRGV4; no J gene was called. In germline, CDR1 is EGSTGY, CDR2 YDSYTSSV. The CDR3 is 10 amino acids. Here the CDR3 DNA reads TGTGCCACCTGGGATGACGGATATCTCTTT. Protein sequence: CATWDDGYLF.

This clone is classed as medium-sized. The V call is TRGV8, the J call TRGJP2. TCRdb gives no J gene; it was assigned here by matching the DNA to germline. Germline CDR1 and CDR2: VENAVY and YDSYNSRV. The CDR3 contains 16 residues. J was trimmed by 2 bases and V by 3 bases; bases with no gene match: 9. The CDR3: CATWDGGRSSDWIKTF. The DNA of the CDR3 is TGTGCCACCTGGGATGGAGGGAGGAGTAGTGATTGGATCAAGACGTTT.

A few counts support this clone. This clone may be a read error of a much larger clone one base away. Other DNA sequences in this specimen translate into the identical CDR3. CDR3 residues: CATWDGLIRDWIKTF. Written as DNA, the CDR3 is TGTGCCACCTGGGACGGGCTAATCCGTGATTGGATCAAGACATTT. With the J gene uncalled, the V gene is TRGV2. CDR1 and CDR2 (germline): EGSNGY, YDSYNSKV. The CDR3 contains 15 residues.

This clone is labeled as medium-sized (0.01 to 0.1%). The chain carries TRGV9 and TRGJ1 or TRGJ2. The J gene is not listed in TCRdb, so it was assigned here from a DNA match to germline. The CDR3 consists of 14 residues. The germline gives CDR1 GITISATS, CDR2 ISYDGTV (reference sequence). V trimming: 0 bases; J trimming: 2 bases; junction bases outside the gene matches: 4. DNA of the CDR3: TGTGCCTTGTGGGAGGTGCTGGATTATTATAAGAAACTCTTT. This codes for CALWEVLDYYKKLF.